The 20 T cell receptor beta chains in this list originate from one sample, sequenced in a study of blood T cell repertoires in COVID-19. Profiled with immunoSEQ multiplex PCR; TCRdb holds only in-frame clones, not every one. The table has about 140,000 clones, about 80% seen once. Sequencing was performed on peripheral blood. The receptor set was obtained from a man aged 50-59 years with acute or convalescent COVID-19.

This clone came up once. The rearrangement links TRBV10-3 to TRBJ1-4; 7 bases are a match to TRBD1. The ends lost 3 bases at V and 6 bases at J; junction bases unmatched: 1. The germline V gene has CDR1 ENHRY and CDR2 SYGVKD. The CDR3 loop spans 13 amino acids. CDR3 sequence (DNA): TGTGCCATCAGTGACAGGGGGGATGAAAAACTGTTTTTT. Translating it yields CAISDRGDEKLFF.

The gene calls are TRBV27 and TRBJ1-2; a weak D match, TRBD1 (6 bases). Looked up from germline, CDR1 is MNHEY and CDR2 is SMNVEV (reference sequence). V was clipped by 3 bases and J by 2 bases, with 13 bases between them. The CDR3 runs to 15 residues. In DNA, the CDR3 is TGTGCCAGCAGTTTGGCCCCCAGGGGAAACTATGGCTACACCTTC. Its protein product is CASSLAPRGNYGYTF.

The chain employs TRBV2 and TRBJ2-1; 8 bases map to TRBD2. CDR3 length: 12 residues. The V gene end was trimmed by 6 bases and the J gene end by 12 bases; junction bases not matched to a gene: 7. CDR1 and CDR2 from the germline V gene are SNHLY and FYNNEI. The CDR3 DNA reads TGTGCCAGCAGCCAGTCGGGGGGGACGCAGTTCTTC. Translated: CASSQSGGTQFF. The entire variable domain, with the rest obtained from reference TRBV2 and TRBJ2-1, is as follows: EPEVTQTPSHQVTQMGQEVILRCVPISNHLYFYWYRQILGQKVEFLVSFYNNEISEKSEIFDDQFSVERPDGSNFTLKIRSTKLEDSAMYFCASSQSGGTQFFGPGTRLTVL.

The chain carries TRBV5-4 and TRBJ1-4; TRBD1 agrees at 7 bases. V was pared by 4 bases and J by 5 bases, with 11 bases of the junction left unmatched. This CDR3 is built from 16 residues. Germline V gene sequence: CDR1 SGHNT, CDR2 YYREEE (reference sequence). The CDR3 here is CASSVGERTGNEKLFF. The CDR3 nucleotides are TGTGCCAGCAGCGTGGGCGAGAGGACAGGAAATGAAAAACTGTTTTTT.

The chain joins TRBV7-3 to TRBJ2-3; 8 bases are shared with TRBD2. This CDR3 has 16 amino acids. Germline assignment: CDR1 SGHTA and CDR2 FQGTGA. V dropped 5 bases and J dropped 2; count of bases not matched to a gene: 9. The CDR3 region is CASSHSIAGTTDTQYF. CDR3 bases: TGTGCCAGCAGCCATTCGATAGCGGGGACCACAGATACGCAGTATTTT.

The V gene is TRBV9, the J gene TRBJ2-5; D is unclear. V gave up 1 base and J gave up 4 bases, with 14 bases separating them. This CDR3 spans 15 amino acids. Germline CDR1 and CDR2: SGDLS and YYNGEE. The CDR3 protein is CASSVYGYGSETQYF. For the CDR3, the DNA is TGTGCCAGCAGCGTATACGGGTACGGCTCAGAGACCCAGTACTTC.

The chain joins TRBV6-5 to TRBJ1-2; D gene uncertain. This CDR3 comprises 14 residues. V dropped 2 bases and J dropped 5 bases, with 12 bases sitting between them. Germline V gene data show CDR1 as MNHEY and CDR2 as SVGAGI. The CDR3, as DNA: TGTGCCAGCAGTTACGGATCCGGGGATTATGGCTACACCTTC. Encoded protein: CASSYGSGDYGYTF.

The genes are TRBV7-2 and TRBJ1-4, with 8 positions matching TRBD1. V shed 8 bases, J shed 3 bases, and the junction held 2 bases outside the gene matches. The length of the CDR3 is 13 residues. The germline gives CDR1 SGHTA, CDR2 FQGNSA. The CDR3 coding sequence is TGTGCCAGCGGGGGACAGGCTAATGAAAAACTGTTTTTT. As protein: CASGGQANEKLFF.

This chain links TRBV4-1 with TRBJ2-2; weak D call: TRBD2 (6 bases). CDR1 is MGHRA, CDR2 YSYEKL, per germline. Trimming removed 0 bases at V and 5 bases at J, with 10 bases between. The CDR3 consists of 15 residues. Here the CDR3 DNA reads TGCGCCAGCAGCCAAGATGGGGGGAGGACCGGGGAGCTGTTTTTT. Translated, it gives CASSQDGGRTGELFF.

This chain links TRBV4-1 with TRBJ2-3, with D possibly TRBD2 on 6 matching bases. Trimming took off 4 bases at V and 0 bases at J, with 14 bases between the two ends. The CDR3 is 16 residues long. Per the germline V gene, CDR1 is MGHRA and CDR2 is YSYEKL. The CDR3 is CASSPRRGTSTDTQYF. The CDR3, as DNA: TGCGCCAGCAGCCCCCGGAGGGGTACTAGCACAGATACGCAGTATTTT.

This clone is a singleton in its sample. J is TRBJ2-2 and V is TRBV30, with 7 nucleotides matching TRBD1. CDR1 is GTSNPN and CDR2 is SVGIG in the germline V gene (reference sequence). The CDR3 extends over 14 amino acids. The V and J ends lost 4 bases and 0 bases, in that order; junction bases with no gene match: 2. This CDR3 reads CAWNRGANTGELFF. The CDR3 nucleotides are TGTGCCTGGAACAGGGGAGCGAACACCGGGGAGCTGTTTTTT.

This chain joins TRBV30 and TRBJ2-3, with D tentatively TRBD2 (6 bases). The ends were cut back, 3 bases at V and 2 bases at J, with 12 bases in the middle. The CDR3 length is 14 residues. CDR1 is GTSNPN and CDR2 is SVGIG in the germline V gene (reference sequence). CDR3 loop: CAWRALADTDTQYF. In DNA, the CDR3 is TGTGCCTGGAGGGCACTAGCCGACACAGATACGCAGTATTTT. Combining the CDR3 with reference TRBV30 and TRBJ2-3 gives the whole variable domain SQTIHQWPATLVQPVGSPLSLECTVEGTSNPNLYWYRQAAGRGLQLLFYSVGIGQISSEVPQNLSASRPQDRQFILSSKKLLLSDSGFYLCAWRALADTDTQYFGPGTRLTVL.

The chain uses TRBV19 and TRBJ2-5; 12 nucleotides agree with TRBD1. The CDR3 runs 15 residues. V lost 3 bases, J lost 4 bases, and 3 bases stayed unmatched. In germline, CDR1 is LNHDA, CDR2 SQIVND (reference sequence). For the CDR3, the DNA is TGTGCCAGTAGTATGGGGACAGGGGGCGCAGAGACCCAGTACTTC. It is translated as CASSMGTGGAETQYF.

The CDR3 bases are TGCAGTGCCAGGGATCTGGAGACCCAGTACTTC. Protein sequence: CSARDLETQYF. The V and J genes are TRBV20-1 and TRBJ2-5, with D possibly being TRBD1 (5 bases). The CDR3 contains 11 residues. Germline CDR1 and CDR2: DFQATT and SNEGSKA (reference sequence). Trimming pared 6 bases from V and 5 bases from J, leaving 10 bases between.

The chain recombines TRBV6-5 with TRBJ1-3; tentatively, D is TRBD1 (5 bases). V was pared by 7 bases and J by 7 bases, with 8 bases between. This CDR3 comprises 11 residues. Germline assignment: CDR1 MNHEY and CDR2 SVGAGI. The CDR3 sequence is CASTAGNTIYF. The CDR3 DNA is TGTGCCAGCACCGCAGGGAACACCATATATTTT.

V usage is TRBV30 and J usage is TRBJ2-7, with D tentatively TRBD2 (5 bases). Trimming stripped 2 bases from V and 6 bases from J, with 11 bases between. There are 12 residues in the CDR3. In germline, CDR1 is GTSNPN, CDR2 SVGIG (reference sequence). CDR3 amino acids: CAWSRGGSEQYV. DNA for the CDR3: TGTGCCTGGAGTCGGGGTGGATCCGAGCAGTACGTC.

CDR3 sequence (DNA): TGTGCCAGCAACCCGGGTACTTTGGGAGAGACCCAGTACTTC. It translates to CASNPGTLGETQYF. This sequence joins TRBV2 and TRBJ2-5; unclear D gene. Germline V CDR1 and CDR2: SNHLY, FYNNEI. V lost 7 bases, J lost 4 bases, and 16 bases lay in between. This CDR3 contains 14 residues.

V and J are TRBV30 and TRBJ1-1; 10 nucleotides line up with TRBD1. Germline V gene sequence: CDR1 GTSNPN, CDR2 SVGIG (reference sequence). CDR3 length: 16 amino acids. The ends lost 0 bases at V and 2 bases at J; junction bases unmatched: 6. The CDR3 spells CAWSVGQGFQNTEAFF. In DNA form, the CDR3 reads TGTGCCTGGAGTGTGGGACAGGGGTTTCAAAACACTGAAGCTTTCTTT.

J is TRBJ1-2 and V is TRBV27; a weak D match, TRBD1 (5 bases). V lost 2 bases, J lost 0 bases, and 10 bases lay in between. The germline V gene has CDR1 MNHEY and CDR2 SMNVEV (reference sequence). The CDR3 runs 15 residues. Here the CDR3 reads CASSLKGATNYGYTF. The CDR3 coding sequence is TGTGCCAGCAGTTTAAAAGGGGCGACTAACTATGGCTACACCTTC.

The V call is TRBV9, the J call TRBJ2-3, with D possibly TRBD2 on 6 matching bases. Germline V gene sequence: CDR1 SGDLS, CDR2 YYNGEE. V lost 0 bases to trimming and J lost 2 bases, with 10 bases between them. This CDR3 is built from 15 residues. In nucleotides, the CDR3 is TGTGCCAGCAGCGTAGGAGCGGGCAACACAGATACGCAGTATTTT. This gives the protein CASSVGAGNTDTQYF.